The TCR beta chain under discussion was sequenced for a study of blood T cell repertoires in COVID-19. For the study at large: In each case, the material was cDNA or gDNA derived from T cells, B-cell-depleted T cells, or PBMCs.

Per the original methods: Amplification of reference gene primers provided the estimated nucleated cell counts. TCRdb's copy holds only in-frame clones and misses some; the assay was immunoSEQ multiplex PCR. From that table come the V and J calls and clone size; the DNA was used to work out D and trimming. This table has around 160,000 clones, 84% appearing once. Germline lookup yields CDR1 LGHDT and CDR2 YNNKEL (reference sequence). There are 15 residues in the CDR3. V shed 4 bases, J shed 4 bases, and the junction held 7 bases outside the gene matches. The receptor was derived from a woman in her forties or fifties who had been exposed to COVID-19. The chain is built from TRBV3-1 (or the pseudogene TRBV3-2) and TRBJ1-5; 7 positions match TRBD1. The sequenced material came from PBMCs or T cells enriched from blood (not recorded which). CDR3 protein: CASSPGQASNQPQHF. CDR3 nucleotide sequence: TGTGCCAGCAGCCCCGGACAGGCCTCGAATCAGCCCCAGCATTTT.